These 21 T cell receptor beta chains were all obtained from the same sample, sequenced in a study of T cell responses to AZD1222 COVID-19 vaccine. Assay: immunoSEQ multiplex PCR; the TCRdb copy retains only in-frame clones and omits some. The sample has about 81,000 clones, 90% seen once; the top ten hold 5% to 5.5%. This specimen consisted of peripheral blood, obtained 28 days after the second AZD1222 dose. These receptors all come from an adult who received the AZD1222 COVID-19 vaccine.

The chain links TRBV10-3 to TRBJ2-3; 9 bases line up with TRBD2. V dropped 2 bases and J dropped 5; count of bases not matched to a gene: 17. CDR1 ENHRY and CDR2 SYGVKD come from the germline V gene. This CDR3 comprises 19 residues. The CDR3 nucleotides read TGTGCCATCAGTGAGGCCCTAGCGGGGAAACACCTACAAAAAGATACGCAGTATTTT. It specifies CAISEALAGKHLQKDTQYF.

This chain joins TRBV7-2 and TRBJ2-6; 7 bases match TRBD1. CDR1 is SGHTA and CDR2 is FQGNSA in the germline V gene. The CDR3 sequence is 18 residues long. The V and J ends lost 4 bases and 2 bases, in that order; junction bases with no gene match: 11. DNA for the CDR3: TGTGCCAGCAGCTCCCCCCGACAGGGATATACTGGGGCCAACGTCCTGACTTTC. This codes for CASSSPRQGYTGANVLTF.

The chain joins TRBV28 to TRBJ2-7, with D uncertain. The CDR3 is 12 amino acids. Trimming cost V 2 bases and J 7 bases, with 9 bases left between them. Germline assignment: CDR1 MDHEN and CDR2 SYDVKM. CDR3 sequence reads: CASSLKWKEQYF. The DNA for the CDR3 is TGTGCCAGCAGTTTAAAATGGAAAGAGCAGTACTTC.

The V call is TRBV3-1 (or the pseudogene TRBV3-2), the J call TRBJ1-3, with 7 nucleotides matching TRBD1. The CDR3 is 18 residues long. CDR1 and CDR2 (germline): LGHDT, YNNKEL (reference sequence). After removal of 4 bases from V and 0 bases from J, the junction contained 12 bases not matched to a gene. CDR3 coding DNA: TGTGCCAGCAGCCGATCACCGGGACAGCGAAGCTCTGGAAACACCATATATTTT. This codes for CASSRSPGQRSSGNTIYF.

The chain links TRBV7-9 to TRBJ1-3; D gene unclear. This CDR3 contains 17 residues. Germline lookup yields CDR1 SEHNR and CDR2 FQNEAQ (reference sequence). Trimming stripped 6 bases from V and 0 bases from J, with 18 bases between. The CDR3 region is CASSPGGLFLSGNTIYF. CDR3 nucleotides: TGTGCCAGCAGTCCAGGTGGACTCTTCCTCTCTGGAAACACCATATATTTT.

This chain uses TRBV7-3 with TRBJ2-5; TRBD1 or TRBD2 may be the D gene (6 bases each). In germline, CDR1 is SGHTA, CDR2 FQGTGA. This CDR3 comprises 15 residues. Trimming removed 5 bases from V and 4 bases from J, with 17 bases in between. CDR3 sequence: CASSPGPGGGETQYF. For the CDR3, the DNA is TGTGCCAGCAGCCCCGGACCCGGAGGGGGAGAGACCCAGTACTTC.

The CDR3 DNA reads TGTGCCAGCAGCTCCTTTGAAGGTAGCGGGGGGGCGGAGTTCTTC. This codes for CASSSFEGSGGAEFF. V gene TRBV7-9 combines with J gene TRBJ2-1; 11 nucleotides align to TRBD2. The ends lost 4 bases at V and 14 bases at J; junction bases unmatched: 13. From germline, CDR1 is SEHNR and CDR2 FQNEAQ (reference sequence). This CDR3 comprises 15 residues.

The rearrangement joins TRBV15 to TRBJ2-2; unclear D gene. CDR3 length: 15 amino acids. The V end was cut by 0 bases, the J end by 1 base, with 6 bases between. CDR1 and CDR2 from the germline V gene are LNHNV and YYDKDF (reference sequence). The CDR3 protein is CATSRDTRNTGELFF. The CDR3 coding sequence is TGTGCCACCAGCAGAGATACGAGGAACACCGGGGAGCTGTTTTTT.

This clone has a handful of counts. As DNA, the CDR3 is TGTGCCAGCAGCCAGGGGGTGTTGAGTTCCTATAACTATGGCTACACCTTC. Its translation: CASSQGVLSSYNYGYTF. The chain uses TRBV3-1 (or the pseudogene TRBV3-2) and TRBJ1-2; a weak D match, TRBD1 (5 bases). The V gene lost 3 bases and the J gene lost 1 base, with 18 bases spanning the gap. The CDR3 loop spans 17 amino acids. Germline-derived CDR1 and CDR2 are LGHDT and YNNKEL (reference sequence).

The chain uses TRBV5-8 and TRBJ1-1; unclear D gene. Trimming stripped 7 bases from V and 0 bases from J, with 10 bases between. CDR3 length equals 13 residues. CDR1 is SGHTS, CDR2 YDEGEE, per germline. The CDR3 sequence: CASRRYMNTEAFF. DNA for the CDR3: TGTGCCAGCCGGAGGTACATGAACACTGAAGCTTTCTTT.

CDR3 nucleotide sequence: TGTGCCAGTAGTATAGCTACAGGAGCCTCTGGGGCCAACGTCCTGACTTTC. This codes for CASSIATGASGANVLTF. The V and J genes are TRBV19 and TRBJ2-6, with D tentatively TRBD1 (5 bases). V shed 1 base and J shed 0 bases, with 10 bases lying between them. CDR3 length: 17 residues. Germline CDR1 is LNHDA and CDR2 is SQIVND (reference sequence).

The chain links TRBV7-9 to TRBJ1-1; D might be TRBD1 (6 bases). The ends were cut back, 5 bases at V and 4 bases at J, with 14 bases in the middle. The CDR3 has 14 residues. Germline CDR1 reads SEHNR; CDR2 reads FQNEAQ (reference sequence). The CDR3 nucleotides read TGTGCCAGCAGCCAACTACAGGGAGGCACTGAAGCTTTCTTT. It is translated as CASSQLQGGTEAFF.

This clone was counted a single time. The rearrangement joins TRBV29-1 to TRBJ1-2; D gene unclear. This CDR3 is 14 amino acids long. The V gene lost 3 bases and the J gene lost 4 bases, with 15 bases spanning the gap. Germline CDR1 and CDR2: SQVTM and ANQGSEA. CDR3 sequence: CSVEVAGLGYGYTF. DNA for the CDR3: TGCAGCGTTGAGGTCGCGGGTCTCGGCTATGGCTACACCTTC.

CDR3 region: CASSPSLRAGLDTQYF. In DNA form, the CDR3 reads TGTGCCAGCAGCCCCAGTTTGAGGGCGGGGTTAGATACGCAGTATTTT. This sequence joins TRBV25-1 and TRBJ2-3, with D possibly TRBD2 on 6 matching bases. Germline V lookup: CDR1 MGHDK, CDR2 SYGVNS. The V end lost 6 bases, the J end lost 5 bases, and 21 bases lay between the germline ends. The CDR3 contains 16 residues.

The V and J genes are TRBV6-5 and TRBJ1-2, with D possibly matching TRBD1 (6 bases). Per the germline V gene, CDR1 is MNHEY and CDR2 is SVGAGI. This CDR3 comprises 14 residues. The germline V and J ends were trimmed by 6 bases and 5 bases, with 16 bases remaining between them. The CDR3 loop reads CASRPPDRMYGYTF. The CDR3 region has the DNA TGTGCCAGCAGACCTCCCGACAGGATGTATGGCTACACCTTC.

The chain recombines TRBV4-3 with TRBJ2-2; 10 positions match TRBD1. CDR3 length: 17 residues. Unmatched junction bases numbered 10, after V lost 4 bases and J lost 5 bases. Germline loops: CDR1 LGHNA, CDR2 YSLEER. The CDR3 here is CASSLGRGQGITGELFF. The DNA for the CDR3 is TGCGCCAGCAGCCTGGGGCGGGGACAGGGGATTACCGGGGAGCTGTTTTTT.

V is TRBV18 and J is TRBJ2-5; D is perhaps TRBD2 (5 bases). This CDR3 spans 14 amino acids. Germline V gives CDR1 KGHSH, CDR2 LQKENI. The V gene lost 8 bases and the J gene lost 2 bases, with 15 bases spanning the gap. In DNA, the CDR3 is TGTGCCAGCGTCGGGGTACCGTCACAAGAGACCCAGTACTTC. Translation gives CASVGVPSQETQYF.

V usage is TRBV5-4 and J usage is TRBJ1-2; 7 nucleotides agree with TRBD1. The CDR3 is 15 residues long. Germline values: CDR1 SGHNT, CDR2 YYREEE (reference sequence). The J segment lost 0 bases and the V segment lost 0 bases, leaving 2 bases of the junction unmatched. CDR3 region: CASSLGTGANYGYTF. CDR3 sequence (DNA): TGTGCCAGCAGCTTGGGTACAGGGGCTAACTATGGCTACACCTTC.

The chain is built from TRBV11-2 and TRBJ2-3; D is perhaps TRBD2 (7 bases). Germline CDR1 and CDR2: SGHAT and FQNNGV. Trimming removed 5 bases from V and 5 bases from J, with 14 bases in between. The CDR3 is made up of 14 amino acids. The CDR3, as DNA: TGTGCCAGCAGCCTGGGGGGGCCCGGAGATACGCAGTATTTT. As protein: CASSLGGPGDTQYF.

The gene calls are TRBV5-1 and TRBJ2-1; D uncertain. V was clipped by 7 bases and J by 0 bases, with 14 bases between them. Germline V gives CDR1 SGHRS, CDR2 YFSETQ. The CDR3 sequence is 15 residues long. CDR3 in DNA: TGCGCCAGCGGTTCTATAAGGAGCTCCTACAATGAGCAGTTCTTC. Amino acids: CASGSIRSSYNEQFF.

The chain combines TRBV3-1 (or the pseudogene TRBV3-2) with TRBJ2-1; 10 positions match TRBD2. CDR1 is LGHDT, CDR2 YNNKEL, per germline (reference sequence). CDR3 length: 16 amino acids. Trimming at V came to 3 bases and at J to 3 bases, leaving 5 bases not matched to a gene. CDR3 region: CASSHHSGGLYNEQFF. CDR3 bases: TGTGCCAGCAGCCACCATAGCGGGGGGCTCTACAATGAGCAGTTCTTC.